This T cell receptor (beta chain) appears in the sequencing data of a study of blood T cell repertoires in COVID-19. All enrollees were about 18 to 100 years old and from 20 to 25 US areas. Cohorts were based on clinical histories the participants reported. Cohort 3 recovery required two negative PCRs, clearance, or symptom resolution. Study processing details: Amplified reference gene primers provided the basis for estimating nucleated cell counts. Profiling relied on immunoSEQ multiplex PCR, and the TCRdb table lists in-frame clones only, not all of them. From that table come the V and J calls and clone size; the DNA was used to work out D and trimming. The table lists 250,000 or so clones, about four fifths of them singletons, with 3.4% in the top ten. CDR1 MNHEY and CDR2 SMNVEV come from the germline V gene (reference sequence). The CDR3 loop spans 14 amino acids. Between the trimmed V and J ends, which lost 8 bases and 0 bases, there was a span of 12 bases.

This clone has just one count. The TCR comes from a man aged 50-59 years who had recovered from COVID-19. The sequencing input was PBMCs or T cells enriched from blood (not recorded which). The rearrangement uses TRBV27 and TRBJ2-3; D possibly corresponds to TRBD2 (6 bases). The CDR3 loop is CASRYGGSTDTQYF. The CDR3 nucleotides are TGTGCCAGCCGTTACGGGGGAAGCACAGATACGCAGTATTTT.